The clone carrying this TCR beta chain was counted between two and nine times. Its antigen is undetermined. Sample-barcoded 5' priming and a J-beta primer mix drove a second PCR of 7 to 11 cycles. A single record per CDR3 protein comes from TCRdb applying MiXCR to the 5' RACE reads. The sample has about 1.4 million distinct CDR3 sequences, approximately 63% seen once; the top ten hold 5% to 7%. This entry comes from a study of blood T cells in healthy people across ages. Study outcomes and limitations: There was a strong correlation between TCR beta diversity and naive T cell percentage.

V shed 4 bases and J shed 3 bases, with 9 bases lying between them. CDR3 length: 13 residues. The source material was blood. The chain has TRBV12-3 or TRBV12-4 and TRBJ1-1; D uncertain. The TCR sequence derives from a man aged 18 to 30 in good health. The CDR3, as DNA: TGTGCCAGCAGTTCGACGGAGGACACTGAAGCTTTCTTT. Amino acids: CASSSTEDTEAFF.